This record covers a single T cell receptor beta chain. Its cognate antigen is unknown. Researchers ran the PCR with 60 Vbeta and 13 Jbeta primers. In the study's own analysis: Around 83 million unique TCR beta chains, roughly 11 million shared, were counted in a later analysis. The method was immunoSEQ multiplex PCR; TCRdb's version includes in-frame clones alone and lacks a portion of them. Clone size and the V and J calls come from that table; the DNA yielded D and trimming. The sample table includes about 50,000 clones. This sample was included in a study of cytomegalovirus exposure and HLA in healthy donors. Study-level points and caveats: Researchers reported in a later analysis that a missense DCLRE1C variant was tied to TCR beta V- and J-gene trimming. In a later analysis, productive TCRs from donors in an Asian-associated ancestry cluster reportedly carried fewer N-insertions than the cohort mean. As was reported, the classifier diagnosed cytomegalovirus status with high specificity and sensitivity.

Trimming cost V 4 bases and J 1 base, with 13 bases left between them. CDR3 size: 15 residues. Germline CDR1 is MDHEN and CDR2 is SYDVKM. The origin of this receptor is a woman in her forties in good health and CMV-seronegative. V gene TRBV28 combines with J gene TRBJ1-1, with TRBD1 as a possible D gene (6 bases). The specimen was PBMCs. The CDR3 sequence: CASSSATGKNTEAFF. CDR3 DNA sequence: TGTGCCAGCAGTTCGGCGACAGGAAAGAACACTGAAGCTTTCTTT.